A single sample is the source of the 16 T cell receptor beta chains below, sequenced in a study of siplizumab effects on memory and regulatory T cells (dated by TCRdb to between 2018 and 2020). Library prep was done by the immunoSEQ multiplex PCR assay. Drawn from immuneACCESS, this table holds only the in-frame rearrangements with V and J called that TCRdb kept. Clones are partly lost; checked studies trace under half to an unresolved V gene and leave the rest unexplained. This sample lists about 50,000 clones; nearly 98% were detected once. 0.64% of the sample is taken by the ten largest. Sequencing used naive CD4+ T cells sorted from blood. The cell subset or site tag for this specimen amounts to: unstimulated naive T cells. The receptors stem from a human donor in good health.

The rearrangement links TRBV30 to TRBJ2-3; 8 positions agree with TRBD1. This CDR3 spans 11 amino acids. With 6 bases clipped from V and 6 bases from J, the junction kept 2 bases outside the gene matches. Germline-derived CDR1 and CDR2 are GTSNPN and SVGIG (reference sequence). The CDR3 region is CACQGADTQYF. CDR3 coding DNA: TGTGCCTGTCAGGGGGCCGATACGCAGTATTTT. The full variable domain, completed using reference TRBV30 and TRBJ2-3, is SQTIHQWPATLVQPVGSPLSLECTVEGTSNPNLYWYRQAAGRGLQLLFYSVGIGQISSEVPQNLSASRPQDRQFILSSKKLLLSDSGFYLCACQGADTQYFGPGTRLTVL.

The chain has TRBV30 and TRBJ1-1; D gene ambiguous. The CDR3 spans 11 residues. The germline gives CDR1 GTSNPN, CDR2 SVGIG (reference sequence). V was trimmed by 2 bases and J by 7 bases, leaving 8 bases between them. The CDR3 loop is CAWSFPVEAFF. The CDR3 DNA follows: TGTGCCTGGAGTTTCCCAGTTGAAGCTTTCTTT.

The chain recombines TRBV19 with TRBJ2-3, with D hard to call. The germline CDR1 and CDR2 sequences are LNHDA and SQIVND (reference sequence). The CDR3 covers 14 residues. Trimming took 5 bases from V and 2 from J, leaving 11 bases between them. CDR3 amino acids: CASSSTKNTDTQYF. The CDR3 nucleotides read TGTGCCAGTAGTTCCACCAAAAACACAGATACGCAGTATTTT.

The chain combines TRBV4-2 with TRBJ1-5, with TRBD1 matching 9 bases. The V gene's germline CDR1 is LGHNA and CDR2 YNFKEQ. This CDR3 has 18 residues. V lost 1 base and J lost 1; bases outside the gene matches: 8. CDR3 residues: CASSQVVGGTGSNQPQHF. As DNA, the CDR3 is TGTGCCAGCAGCCAAGTAGTCGGGGGGACAGGGAGCAATCAGCCCCAGCATTTT.

This clone appeared a single time. The chain couples TRBV5-1 to TRBJ2-1; TRBD2 agrees at 12 bases. The CDR3 runs to 15 residues. Germline CDR1 is SGHRS and CDR2 is YFSETQ. V lost 4 bases and J lost 6; bases outside the gene matches: 5. The CDR3 sequence: CASSAPSGRANEQFF. The CDR3 DNA reads as TGCGCCAGCAGCGCACCTAGCGGGAGGGCCAATGAGCAGTTCTTC.

The chain recombines TRBV11-2 with TRBJ1-1; D is possibly TRBD1 (5 bases). Trimming removed 1 base from V and 4 bases from J, with 10 bases in between. CDR3 size: 14 residues. Germline CDR1 SGHAT, CDR2 FQNNGV. CDR3 bases: TGTGCCAGCAGCTTAGCGTCGGGACTCACTGAAGCTTTCTTT. The encoded protein is CASSLASGLTEAFF.

This rearrangement joins TRBV18 to TRBJ2-7, with D possibly being TRBD1 (7 bases). The V end was cut by 2 bases, the J end by 3 bases, with 11 bases between. Germline V gene sequence: CDR1 KGHSH, CDR2 LQKENI. CDR3 size: 14 residues. CDR3 in DNA: TGTGCCAGCTCACCATCAGGGGGACTCTACGAGCAGTACTTC. Amino acid sequence: CASSPSGGLYEQYF.

The CDR3 bases are TGCGCCAGCAGCCCGCCGGGACAGGGGGCATCCGATACGCAGTATTTT. This translates into CASSPPGQGASDTQYF. The V and J genes are TRBV5-1 and TRBJ2-3; 12 bases are shared with TRBD1. CDR3 length equals 16 residues. Per germline, CDR1 SGHRS and CDR2 YFSETQ. V dropped 4 bases and J dropped 6; count of bases not matched to a gene: 9. Filled out from reference TRBV5-1 and TRBJ2-3, the complete variable domain reads KAGVTQTPRYLIKTRGQQVTLSCSPISGHRSVSWYQQTPGQGLQFLFEYFSETQRNKGNFPGRFSGRQFSNSRSEMNVSTLELGDSALYLCASSPPGQGASDTQYFGPGTRLTVL.

V usage is TRBV6-5 and J usage is TRBJ1-1; 8 positions agree with TRBD1. The CDR3 length is 13 residues. Trimming at V came to 5 bases and at J to 3 bases, leaving 2 bases not matched to a gene. Germline CDR1 and CDR2: MNHEY and SVGAGI. CDR3 protein: CASSQDRDTEAFF. The DNA for the CDR3 is TGTGCCAGCAGTCAGGACAGGGACACTGAAGCTTTCTTT.

This clone was detected once. This rearrangement joins TRBV7-2 to TRBJ2-3; D remains unclear. The CDR3 totals 12 residues. The ends were cut back, 5 bases at V and 5 bases at J, with 8 bases in the middle. Per the germline V gene, CDR1 is SGHTA and CDR2 is FQGNSA. This CDR3 is CASSPYVDTQYF. CDR3 DNA: TGTGCCAGCAGCCCGTACGTAGATACGCAGTATTTT.

This chain links TRBV30 with TRBJ1-2, with D uncertain. Trimming removed 0 bases at V and 2 bases at J, with 13 bases between. The CDR3 spans 15 residues. Germline CDR1 reads GTSNPN; CDR2 reads SVGIG (reference sequence). CDR3 sequence (DNA): TGTGCCTGGAGTGTCACCTCGCGCGGGAACTATGGCTACACCTTC. As protein: CAWSVTSRGNYGYTF.

The rearrangement joins TRBV2 to TRBJ2-1, with 8 bases matching TRBD2. The germline gives CDR1 SNHLY, CDR2 FYNNEI. J gave up 0 bases and V 6 bases, and 4 bases lay outside the gene matches. The CDR3 runs to 15 residues. The CDR3: CASSRAGDSYNEQFF. For the CDR3, the DNA is TGTGCCAGCAGCAGAGCGGGGGACTCCTACAATGAGCAGTTCTTC.

Here the CDR3 reads CASSEGTSGSVAEQFF. Here the CDR3 DNA reads TGTGCCAGCAGTGAAGGGACTAGCGGGAGTGTCGCTGAGCAGTTCTTC. The V and J genes are TRBV6-1 and TRBJ2-1; 13 bases match TRBD2. J was trimmed by 9 bases and V by 1 base; bases with no gene match: 6. Looked up from germline, CDR1 is MNHNS and CDR2 is SASEGT. This CDR3 has 16 residues.

This clone was seen a single time. The V call is TRBV6-1, the J call TRBJ1-5, with D uncertain. From germline, CDR1 is MNHNS and CDR2 SASEGT. Trimming took off 6 bases at V and 3 bases at J, with 15 bases between the two ends. The CDR3 length is 15 residues. The CDR3 is CASSPARVYNQPQHF. The CDR3 region has the DNA TGTGCCAGCAGCCCCGCCCGGGTTTACAATCAGCCCCAGCATTTT.

This chain links TRBV19 with TRBJ2-6, with 10 bases matching TRBD2. V lost 7 bases, J lost 1 base, and 10 bases stayed unmatched. This CDR3 has 18 residues. Germline loops: CDR1 LNHDA, CDR2 SQIVND (reference sequence). CDR3 sequence: CASTASGRALSGANVLTF. CDR3 sequence (DNA): TGTGCCAGTACCGCCAGCGGGAGGGCCTTATCTGGGGCCAACGTCCTGACTTTC.

The chain has TRBV6-5 and TRBJ2-1; D not certain. This CDR3 contains 13 residues. Trimming stripped 0 bases from V and 9 bases from J, with 9 bases between. Germline V gene lookup returns CDR1 MNHEY and CDR2 SVGAGI. The CDR3 here is CASSYSPAPEQFF. The DNA for the CDR3 is TGTGCCAGCAGTTACTCGCCCGCGCCTGAGCAGTTCTTC.